This T cell receptor (beta chain) was identified in a study of molecular identifiers for immune sequencing clone quantification. Study overall: For replicates, RNA isolated from roughly 20,000 or 100,000 naive CD8 cells was divided into five portions, of which four were sequenced.

TCRdb fed the PCR reads into MiXCR, producing one record per CDR3 protein. The data contain under 800,000 distinct CDR3 sequences, approximately 24% of them singletons. This CDR3 has 11 residues. Germline-derived CDR1 and CDR2 are DFQATT and SNEGSKA (reference sequence). The ends lost 5 bases at V and 6 bases at J; junction bases unmatched: 3. V gene TRBV20-1 combines with J gene TRBJ1-1; 7 bases are shared with TRBD1. Material for sequencing was naive CD8+ T cells from blood, with Jurkat cell RNA spiked in. Subset denoted: FACS-sorted CD8+CD4-CCR7+CD45RA+ naive T cells. The sequence derives from a human donor in good health. Some libraries in this study had Jurkat cell RNA spiked in. The CDR3 reads CSAQTGPEAFF. CDR3 coding DNA: TGCAGTGCTCAGACAGGGCCTGAAGCTTTCTTT.